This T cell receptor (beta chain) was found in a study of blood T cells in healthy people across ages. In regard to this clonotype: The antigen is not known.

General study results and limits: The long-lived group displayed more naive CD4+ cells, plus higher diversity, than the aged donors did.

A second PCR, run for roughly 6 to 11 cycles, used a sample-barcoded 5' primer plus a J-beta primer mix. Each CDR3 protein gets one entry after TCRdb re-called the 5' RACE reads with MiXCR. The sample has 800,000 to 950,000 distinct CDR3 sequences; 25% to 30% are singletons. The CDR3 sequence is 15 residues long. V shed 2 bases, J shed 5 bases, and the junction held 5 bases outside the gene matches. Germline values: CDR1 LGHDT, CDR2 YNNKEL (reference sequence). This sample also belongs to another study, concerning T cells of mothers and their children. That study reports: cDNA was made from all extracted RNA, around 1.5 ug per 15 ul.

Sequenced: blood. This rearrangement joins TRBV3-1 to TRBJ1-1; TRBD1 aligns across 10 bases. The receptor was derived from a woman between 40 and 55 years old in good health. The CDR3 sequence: CASSQRRTGGTEAFF. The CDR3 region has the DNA TGTGCCAGCAGCCAACGGAGGACAGGGGGTACTGAAGCTTTCTTT.